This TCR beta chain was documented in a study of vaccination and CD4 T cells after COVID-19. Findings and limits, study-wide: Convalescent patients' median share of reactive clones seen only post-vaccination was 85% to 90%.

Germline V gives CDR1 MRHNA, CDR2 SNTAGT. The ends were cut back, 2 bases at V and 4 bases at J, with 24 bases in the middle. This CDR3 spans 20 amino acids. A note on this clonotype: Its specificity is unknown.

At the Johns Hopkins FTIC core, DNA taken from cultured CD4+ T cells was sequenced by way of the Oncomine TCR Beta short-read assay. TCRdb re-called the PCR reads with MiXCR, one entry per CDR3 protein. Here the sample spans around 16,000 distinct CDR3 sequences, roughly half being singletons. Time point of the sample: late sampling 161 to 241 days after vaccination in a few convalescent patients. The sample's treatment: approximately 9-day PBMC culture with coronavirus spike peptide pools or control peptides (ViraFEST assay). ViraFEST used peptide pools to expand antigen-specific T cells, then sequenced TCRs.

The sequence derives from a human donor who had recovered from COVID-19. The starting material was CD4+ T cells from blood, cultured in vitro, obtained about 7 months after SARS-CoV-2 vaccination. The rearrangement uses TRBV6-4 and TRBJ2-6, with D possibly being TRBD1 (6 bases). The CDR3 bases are TGTGCCAGCAGTGACCCTAAGTTTTTGGGGGCGCTGAGGGGGGCCAACGTCCTGACTTTC. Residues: CASSDPKFLGALRGANVLTF.